A selection of T cell receptor beta chains follows, all from one sample in a study of blood T cell repertoires in COVID-19. Only in-frame clones appear in the TCRdb table, and some are missing; sequencing was by immunoSEQ multiplex PCR. The table lists 400,000 to 550,000 clones, around 89% of them singletons. The sequencing input was peripheral blood. Receptors were obtained from a woman between 25 and 40 years old with acute or convalescent COVID-19. Each CDR3 is given with its conserved first and last residue. D genes are given only for firm matches. A row's size may be missing; if present it is once, few, many or a size class.

>.|TRBJ2-2|15|.|TRBV5-5
TGTGCCAGCAGCTTGAACTTTGTGGGGAGCGGGGAGCTGTTTTTT
CASSLNFVGSGELFF
>.|TRBJ2-3|13|.|TRBV7-9
TGTGCCAGCAGCTTAAAGCTCACAGATACGCAGTATTTT
CASSLKLTDTQYF
>.|TRBJ2-5|15|TRBD1|TRBV10-3
TGTGCCATCAGTGAGTTAAACAGGGGGAAAGAGACCCAGTACTTC
CAISELNRGKETQYF
>.|TRBJ2-2|18|TRBD2|TRBV6-1
TGTGCCAGCAGTGGCTCGATGGGGAGCGGGGGGTGGACCGGGGAGCTGTTTTTT
CASSGSMGSGGWTGELFF
>.|TRBJ1-1|13|.|TRBV5-1
TGCGCCAGCAGCTGGACAGAGAACACTGAAGCTTTCTTT
CASSWTENTEAFF
>.|TRBJ1-5|16|.|TRBV19
TGTGCCAGTAGTCTGCCAATATCGGGAGGACGGTGGCCCCAGCATTTT
CASSLPISGGRWPQHF
>.|TRBJ2-7|14|.|TRBV27
TGTGCCAGCAGTTCCGCGGACACCGCCTACGAGCAGTACTTC
CASSSADTAYEQYF
>.|TRBJ1-3|14|.|TRBV5-4
TGTGCCAGCAGCTTGGAGACAGGTGGAAACACCATATATTTT
CASSLETGGNTIYF
>.|TRBJ2-3|13|.|TRBV7-9
TGTGCCAGCGGAGGGGAGTATGGAGATACGCAGTATTTT
CASGGEYGDTQYF
>.|TRBJ1-3|15|.|TRBV18
TGTGCCAGCTCACCTGTAACAGCCTCTGGAAACACCATATATTTT
CASSPVTASGNTIYF
>.|TRBJ2-2|14|.|TRBV24-1
TGTGCCACCAGTCCCGGGTATGACACCGGGGAGCTGTTTTTT
CATSPGYDTGELFF
>.|TRBJ1-1|16|TRBD1|TRBV4-1
TGCGCCAGCAGCCAAGATGTTACAGGGGCTCGAACTGAAGCTTTCTTT
CASSQDVTGARTEAFF
>few|TRBJ2-1|16|TRBD2|TRBV4-2
TGTGCCAGCAGCCAAGAAGGCGCGGGGGGGCGCAATGAGCAGTTCTTC
CASSQEGAGGRNEQFF
>.|TRBJ1-6|17|TRBD1|TRBV18
TGTGCCAGCTCACCTCAGGAGCAGGGGGCAGCTAATTCACCCCTCCACTTT
CASSPQEQGAANSPLHF
>.|TRBJ2-1|14|.|TRBV6-5
TGTGCCTCCAACCAAGGGGGTTCCTACAATGAGCAGTTCTTC
CASNQGGSYNEQFF
>.|TRBJ1-5|17|TRBD1|TRBV12-5
TGTGCTAGTGGTCGCAGGGGGCTAGGTGGTAGCAATCAGCCCCAGCATTTT
CASGRRGLGGSNQPQHF
>.|TRBJ1-1|11|.|TRBV28
TGTGCCAGCAGTCCCCGGAGAGAAGCTTTCTTT
CASSPRREAFF
>.|TRBJ1-5|15|TRBD1|TRBV11-2
TGTGCCAGCAGCGGACAGGGTTATAGCAATCAGCCCCAGCATTTT
CASSGQGYSNQPQHF
>.|TRBJ2-2|15|TRBD2|TRBV3-1/TRBV3-2
TGTGCCAGCAGCTTTGGACTCGGGGGGACCGGGGAGCTGTTTTTT
CASSFGLGGTGELFF
>.|TRBJ1-4|12|.|TRBV18
TGTGCCAGAGGACAGACTAATGAAAAACTGTTTTTT
CARGQTNEKLFF
>.|TRBJ1-2|16|.|TRBV3-1/TRBV3-2
TGTGCCAGCAGCCTCTATGGGATACAGGGTTTACATGGCTACACCTTC
CASSLYGIQGLHGYTF
>.|TRBJ1-4|14|TRBD1|TRBV4-1
TGCGCCAGCAGCTATGGACAGGGGTATGAAAAACTGTTTTTT
CASSYGQGYEKLFF
>.|TRBJ2-5|14|.|TRBV4-2
TGTGCCAGCAGCCATACAGGGATCCAAGAGACCCAGTACTTC
CASSHTGIQETQYF
>.|TRBJ2-2|14|.|TRBV21-1
TGTGCCAGCAAGGACAGGGGAAACACCGGGGAGCTGTTTTTT
CASKDRGNTGELFF
>.|TRBJ1-2|13|.|TRBV29-1
TGCAGCGTCTACAACCCGAGGGACTATGGCTACACCTTC
CSVYNPRDYGYTF
>few|TRBJ2-7|14|.|TRBV7-2
TGTGCCAGCAGCTTAAGGCGGGGGCCCTACGAGCAGTACTTC
CASSLRRGPYEQYF
>.|TRBJ2-5|13|.|TRBV6-6
TGTGCCAGCAGTTACGGGGGAGCAGGGGACCAGTACTTC
CASSYGGAGDQYF
>.|TRBJ1-5|16|.|TRBV2
TGTGCCAGCAGTGAAGGGGGCAGTAAGGGCAATCAGCCCCAGCATTTT
CASSEGGSKGNQPQHF
>.|TRBJ2-7|14|.|TRBV11-2
TGTGCCAGCAGCTTAGGTGGCAGCGCCTACGAGCAGTACTTC
CASSLGGSAYEQYF
>.|TRBJ2-1|17|TRBD2|TRBV14
TGTGCCAGCAGCCTACCACTTAGCGGGGGGCTCAGGAATGAGCAGTTCTTC
CASSLPLSGGLRNEQFF
>.|TRBJ1-1|15|TRBD1|TRBV5-1
TGCGCCAGCAGCCCCGGAGCAGGGGGCGGAACTGAAGCTTTCTTT
CASSPGAGGGTEAFF
>.|TRBJ2-5|14|.|TRBV3-1/TRBV3-2
TGTGCCAGCAGCCAGAGGGGGGGGAAAGAGACCCAGTACTTC
CASSQRGGKETQYF
>.|TRBJ1-1|11|.|TRBV12-3/TRBV12-4
TGTGCCAGCAGCGACTCGGCCGAAGCTTTCTTT
CASSDSAEAFF
>once|TRBJ1-6|15|.|TRBV7-8
TGTGCCAGCAGCTTAGGAGGTTTGCTCAATTCACCCCTCCACTTT
CASSLGGLLNSPLHF
>.|TRBJ1-6|15|.|TRBV18
TGTGCCAGCTCACCACTCAGGGATGATAATTCACCCCTCCACTTT
CASSPLRDDNSPLHF
>once|TRBJ2-5|15|TRBD1|TRBV2
TGTGCCAGCAGTGGCTACAGGGGGCGCGAAGAGACCCAGTACTTC
CASSGYRGREETQYF
>.|TRBJ2-7|17|TRBD2|TRBV6-2/TRBV6-3
TGTGCCAGCAGTTATGCGGGACTAGCGGGTGGGAGGCACGAGCAGTACTTC
CASSYAGLAGGRHEQYF
>.|TRBJ2-1|14|.|TRBV27
TGTGCCAGCAAACGGACAATCACTGTCAATGAGCAGTTCTTC
CASKRTITVNEQFF
>.|TRBJ2-5|19|.|TRBV18
TGTGCCAGCTCACCAATCGTCGGCAGGAAAGGGGGAGTCCAAGAGACCCAGTACTTC
CASSPIVGRKGGVQETQYF
>.|TRBJ2-5|15|.|TRBV21-1
TGTGCCAGAAAGGAGCGGGGGGATCACCAAGAGACCCAGTACTTC
CARKERGDHQETQYF
>.|TRBJ2-3|16|.|TRBV2
TGTGCCAGCAGTGTCGCTCGTTCGGTGAGGACAGATACGCAGTATTTT
CASSVARSVRTDTQYF
>.|TRBJ1-5|14|.|TRBV11-2
TGTGCCAGCAGCTTAGAGGCAGGCTATCAGCCCCAGCATTTT
CASSLEAGYQPQHF
>.|TRBJ2-7|13|TRBD2|TRBV5-1
TGCGCCAGCAGCTCGGGACTAGCGGGGGGTTGGTACTTC
CASSSGLAGGWYF
>.|TRBJ2-7|13|TRBD1|TRBV9
TGTGCCAGCAGCGTAGGGACAGGGGGCTGGCAGTACTTC
CASSVGTGGWQYF
>.|TRBJ1-1|13|.|TRBV5-4
TGTGCCAGCAGCTTGGGCCGGGGAACTGAAGCTTTCTTT
CASSLGRGTEAFF